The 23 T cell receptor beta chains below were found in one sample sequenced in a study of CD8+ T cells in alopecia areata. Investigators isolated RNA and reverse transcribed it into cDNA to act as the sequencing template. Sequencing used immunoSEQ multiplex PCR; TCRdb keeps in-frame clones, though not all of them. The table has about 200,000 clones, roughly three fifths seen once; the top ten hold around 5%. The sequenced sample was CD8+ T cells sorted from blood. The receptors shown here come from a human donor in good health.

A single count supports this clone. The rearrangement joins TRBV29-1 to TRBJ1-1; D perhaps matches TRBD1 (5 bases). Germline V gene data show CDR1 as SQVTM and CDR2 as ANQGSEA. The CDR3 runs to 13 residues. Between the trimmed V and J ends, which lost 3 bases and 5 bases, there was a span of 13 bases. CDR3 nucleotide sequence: TGCAGCGTTGAGTACGGGGCGCGTACTGAAGCTTTCTTT. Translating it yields CSVEYGARTEAFF. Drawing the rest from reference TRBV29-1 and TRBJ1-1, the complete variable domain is SAVISQKPSRDICQRGTSLTIQCQVDSQVTMMFWYRQQPGQSLTLIATANQGSEATYESGFVIDKFPISRPNLTFSTLTVSNMSPEDSSIYLCSVEYGARTEAFFGQGTRLTVV.

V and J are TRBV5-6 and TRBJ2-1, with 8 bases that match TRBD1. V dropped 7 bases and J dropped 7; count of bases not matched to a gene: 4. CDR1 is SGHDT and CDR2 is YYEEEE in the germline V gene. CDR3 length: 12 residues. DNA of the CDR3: TGTGCCAGCCGAACAGGGGGGAATGAGCAGTTCTTC. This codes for CASRTGGNEQFF.

CDR3 residues: CASSFGPNTEAFF. Written as DNA, the CDR3 is TGTGCCAGCAGCTTTGGACCAAACACTGAAGCTTTCTTT. The chain links TRBV13 to TRBJ1-1; D uncertain. Deletions cut 3 bases from V and 2 bases from J, with 7 bases between. This CDR3 is built from 13 residues. Germline CDR1 and CDR2: PRHDT and FYEKMQ (reference sequence).

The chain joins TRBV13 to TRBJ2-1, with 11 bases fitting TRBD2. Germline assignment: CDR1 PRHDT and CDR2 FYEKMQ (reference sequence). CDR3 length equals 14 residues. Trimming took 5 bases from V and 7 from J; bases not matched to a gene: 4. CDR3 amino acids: CASSRLAGMNEQFF. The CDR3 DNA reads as TGTGCCAGCAGCAGACTAGCGGGGATGAATGAGCAGTTCTTC.

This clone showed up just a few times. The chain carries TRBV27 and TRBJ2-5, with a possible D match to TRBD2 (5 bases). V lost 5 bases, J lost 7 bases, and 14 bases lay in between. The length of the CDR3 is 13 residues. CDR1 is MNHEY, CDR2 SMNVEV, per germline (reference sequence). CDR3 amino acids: CASSPGGLGTQYF. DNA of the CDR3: TGTGCCAGCAGTCCTGGCGGGTTGGGGACCCAGTACTTC.

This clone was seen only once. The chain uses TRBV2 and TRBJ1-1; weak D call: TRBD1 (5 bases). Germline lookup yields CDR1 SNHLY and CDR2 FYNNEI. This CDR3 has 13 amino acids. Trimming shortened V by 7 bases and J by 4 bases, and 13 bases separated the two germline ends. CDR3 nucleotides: TGTGCCAGCATGCGGGAGGGACCCACTGAAGCTTTCTTT. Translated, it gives CASMREGPTEAFF.

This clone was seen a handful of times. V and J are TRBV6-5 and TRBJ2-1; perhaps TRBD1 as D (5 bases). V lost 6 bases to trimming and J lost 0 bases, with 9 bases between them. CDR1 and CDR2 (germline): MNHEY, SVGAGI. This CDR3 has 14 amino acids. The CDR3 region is CASSDDSSYNEQFF. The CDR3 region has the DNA TGTGCCAGCAGCGACGACAGCTCCTACAATGAGCAGTTCTTC.

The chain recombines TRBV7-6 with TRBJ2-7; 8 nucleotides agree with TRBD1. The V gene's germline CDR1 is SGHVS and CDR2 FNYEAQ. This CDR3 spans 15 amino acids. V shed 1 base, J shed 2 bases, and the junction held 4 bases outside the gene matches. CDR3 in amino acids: CASSLGGQATYEQYF. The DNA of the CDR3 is TGTGCCAGCAGCTTAGGGGGACAGGCCACCTACGAGCAGTACTTC.

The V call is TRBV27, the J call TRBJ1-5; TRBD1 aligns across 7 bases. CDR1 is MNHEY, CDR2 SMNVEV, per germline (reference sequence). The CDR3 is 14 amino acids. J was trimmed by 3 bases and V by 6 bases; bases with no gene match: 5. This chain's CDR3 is CASSLTGSNQPQHF. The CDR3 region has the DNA TGTGCCAGCAGCCTGACAGGGTCCAATCAGCCCCAGCATTTT.

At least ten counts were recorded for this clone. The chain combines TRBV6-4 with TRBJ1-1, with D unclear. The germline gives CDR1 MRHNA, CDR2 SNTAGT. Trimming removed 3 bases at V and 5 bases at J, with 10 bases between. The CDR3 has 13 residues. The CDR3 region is CASSERVETEAFF. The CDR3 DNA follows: TGTGCCAGCAGTGAGAGAGTCGAGACTGAAGCTTTCTTT.

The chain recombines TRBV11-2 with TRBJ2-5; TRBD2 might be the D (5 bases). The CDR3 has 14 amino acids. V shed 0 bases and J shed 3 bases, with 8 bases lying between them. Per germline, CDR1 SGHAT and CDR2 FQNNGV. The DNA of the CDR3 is TGTGCCAGCAGCTTAGAAGCGGCCGAAGAGACCCAGTACTTC. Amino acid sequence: CASSLEAAEETQYF.

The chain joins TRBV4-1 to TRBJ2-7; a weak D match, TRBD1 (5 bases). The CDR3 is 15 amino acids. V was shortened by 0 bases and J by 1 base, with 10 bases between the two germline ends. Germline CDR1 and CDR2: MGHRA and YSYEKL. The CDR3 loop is CASSQDPGLSYEQYF. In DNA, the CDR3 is TGCGCCAGCAGCCAAGATCCAGGGTTATCCTACGAGCAGTACTTC.

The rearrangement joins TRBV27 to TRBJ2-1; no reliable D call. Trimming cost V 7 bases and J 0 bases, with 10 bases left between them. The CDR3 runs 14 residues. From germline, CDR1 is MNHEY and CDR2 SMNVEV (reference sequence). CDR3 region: CASKGLFSYNEQFF. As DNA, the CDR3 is TGTGCCAGCAAAGGGCTCTTCTCCTACAATGAGCAGTTCTTC.

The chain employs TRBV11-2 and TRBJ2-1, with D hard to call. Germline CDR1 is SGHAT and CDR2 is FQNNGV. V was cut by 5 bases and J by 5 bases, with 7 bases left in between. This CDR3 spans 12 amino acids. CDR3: CASSGGHNEQFF. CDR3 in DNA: TGTGCCAGCAGCGGCGGCCACAATGAGCAGTTCTTC.

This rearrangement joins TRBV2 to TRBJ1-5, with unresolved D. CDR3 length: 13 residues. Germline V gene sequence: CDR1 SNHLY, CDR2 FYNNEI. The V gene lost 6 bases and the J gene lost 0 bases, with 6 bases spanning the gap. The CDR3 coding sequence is TGTGCCAGCAGGCAAGCTAGCAATCAGCCCCAGCATTTT. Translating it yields CASRQASNQPQHF.

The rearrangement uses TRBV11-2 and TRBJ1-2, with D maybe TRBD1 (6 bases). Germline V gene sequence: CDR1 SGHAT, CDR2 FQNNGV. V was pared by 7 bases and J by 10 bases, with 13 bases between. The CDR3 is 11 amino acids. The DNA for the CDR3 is TGTGCCAGCATGGGGGCGCGAGTCTACACCTTC. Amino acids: CASMGARVYTF. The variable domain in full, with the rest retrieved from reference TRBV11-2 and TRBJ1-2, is EAGVAQSPRYKIIEKRQSVAFWCNPISGHATLYWYQQILGQGPKLLIQFQNNGVVDDSQLPKDRFSAERLKGVDSTLKIQPAKLEDSAVYLCASMGARVYTFGSGTRLTVV.

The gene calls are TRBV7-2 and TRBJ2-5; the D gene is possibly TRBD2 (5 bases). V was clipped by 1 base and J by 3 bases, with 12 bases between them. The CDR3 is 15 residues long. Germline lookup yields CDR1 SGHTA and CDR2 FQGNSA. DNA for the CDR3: TGTGCCAGCAGCTTAGGGACTGCCGAGAAAGAGACCCAGTACTTC. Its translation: CASSLGTAEKETQYF.

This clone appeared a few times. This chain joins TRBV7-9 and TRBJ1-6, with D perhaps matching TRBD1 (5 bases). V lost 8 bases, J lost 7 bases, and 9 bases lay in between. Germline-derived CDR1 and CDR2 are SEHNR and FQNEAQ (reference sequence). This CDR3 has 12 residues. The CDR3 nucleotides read TGTGCCAGCCGGACAACCAATTCACCCCTCCACTTT. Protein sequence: CASRTTNSPLHF.

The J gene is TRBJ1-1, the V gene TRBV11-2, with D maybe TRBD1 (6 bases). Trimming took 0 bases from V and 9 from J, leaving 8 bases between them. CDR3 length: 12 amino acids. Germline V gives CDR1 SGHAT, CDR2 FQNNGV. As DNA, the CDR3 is TGTGCCAGCAGCTTAGATCAGGGGCAAGCTTTCTTT. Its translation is CASSLDQGQAFF.

In DNA, the CDR3 is TGTGCCAGCAGTTTGGGGACTAGCGGTGACGAGCAGTACTTC. The encoded protein is CASSLGTSGDEQYF. This chain uses TRBV6-5 with TRBJ2-7, with TRBD2 identical over 11 bases. Trimming took 4 bases from V and 5 from J; bases not matched to a gene: 4. The CDR3 runs 14 residues. CDR1 MNHEY and CDR2 SVGAGI come from the germline V gene.

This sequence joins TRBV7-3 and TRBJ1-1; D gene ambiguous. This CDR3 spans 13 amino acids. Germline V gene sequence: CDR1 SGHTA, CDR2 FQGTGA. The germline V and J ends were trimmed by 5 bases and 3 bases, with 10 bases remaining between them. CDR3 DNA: TGTGCCAGCAGCCTCGGACCCGACACTGAAGCTTTCTTT. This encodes CASSLGPDTEAFF.

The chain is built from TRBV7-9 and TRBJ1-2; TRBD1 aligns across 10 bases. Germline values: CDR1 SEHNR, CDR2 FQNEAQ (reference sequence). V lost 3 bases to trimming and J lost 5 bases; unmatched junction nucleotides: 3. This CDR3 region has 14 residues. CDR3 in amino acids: CASSFVGQGYGYTF. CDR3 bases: TGTGCCAGCAGCTTCGTGGGACAGGGGTATGGCTACACCTTC.

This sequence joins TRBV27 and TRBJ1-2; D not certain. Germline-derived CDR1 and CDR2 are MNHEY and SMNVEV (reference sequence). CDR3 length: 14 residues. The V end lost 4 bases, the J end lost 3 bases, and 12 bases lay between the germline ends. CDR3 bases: TGTGCCAGCAGTTCCTACATTGACGACTATGGCTACACCTTC. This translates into CASSSYIDDYGYTF.